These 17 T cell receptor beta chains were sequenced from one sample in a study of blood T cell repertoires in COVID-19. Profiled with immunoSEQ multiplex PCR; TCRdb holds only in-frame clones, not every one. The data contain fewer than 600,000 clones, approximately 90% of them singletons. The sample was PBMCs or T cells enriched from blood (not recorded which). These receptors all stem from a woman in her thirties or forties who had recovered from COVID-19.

The CDR3 is CAISEGQQETQYF. The CDR3 DNA sequence: TGTGCCATCAGTGAGGGACAGCAAGAGACCCAGTACTTC. V gene TRBV10-3 combines with J gene TRBJ2-5, with D maybe TRBD1 (6 bases). Germline values: CDR1 ENHRY, CDR2 SYGVKD. This CDR3 is 13 amino acids long. The V and J ends lost 2 bases and 2 bases respectively, with 6 bases between them.

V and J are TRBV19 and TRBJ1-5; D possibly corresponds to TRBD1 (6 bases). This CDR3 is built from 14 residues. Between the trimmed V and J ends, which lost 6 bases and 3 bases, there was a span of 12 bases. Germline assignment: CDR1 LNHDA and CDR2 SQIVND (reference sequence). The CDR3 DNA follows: TGTGCCAGTAGCCAGGGACACCCCAATCAGCCCCAGCATTTT. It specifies CASSQGHPNQPQHF.

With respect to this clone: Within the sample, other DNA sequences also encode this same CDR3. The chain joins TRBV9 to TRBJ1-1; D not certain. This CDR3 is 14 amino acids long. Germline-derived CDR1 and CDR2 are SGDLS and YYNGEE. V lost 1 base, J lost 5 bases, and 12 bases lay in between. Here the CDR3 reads CASSVTGGNTEAFF. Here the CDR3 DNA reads TGTGCCAGCAGCGTAACCGGAGGGAATACTGAAGCTTTCTTT.

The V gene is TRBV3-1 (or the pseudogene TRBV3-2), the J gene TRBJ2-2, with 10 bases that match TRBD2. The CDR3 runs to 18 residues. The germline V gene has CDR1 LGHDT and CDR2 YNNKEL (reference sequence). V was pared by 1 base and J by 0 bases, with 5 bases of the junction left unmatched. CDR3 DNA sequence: TGTGCCAGCAGCCAAGGACGGACTAGCGGTTCGAACACCGGGGAGCTGTTTTTT. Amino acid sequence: CASSQGRTSGSNTGELFF.

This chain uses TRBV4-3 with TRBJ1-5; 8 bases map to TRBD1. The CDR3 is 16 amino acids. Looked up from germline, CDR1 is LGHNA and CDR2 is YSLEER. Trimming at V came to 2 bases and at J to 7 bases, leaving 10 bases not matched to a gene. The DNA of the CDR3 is TGCGCCAGCAGCCAACACCTTTTGGACAGGGCCCAGCCCCAGCATTTT. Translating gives CASSQHLLDRAQPQHF.

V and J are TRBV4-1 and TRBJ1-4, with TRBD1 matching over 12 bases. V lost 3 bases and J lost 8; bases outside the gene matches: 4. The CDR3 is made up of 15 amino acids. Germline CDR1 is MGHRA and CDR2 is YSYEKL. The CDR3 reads CASSHGTGGYEKLFF. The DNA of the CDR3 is TGCGCCAGCAGCCATGGGACAGGGGGCTACGAAAAACTGTTTTTT.

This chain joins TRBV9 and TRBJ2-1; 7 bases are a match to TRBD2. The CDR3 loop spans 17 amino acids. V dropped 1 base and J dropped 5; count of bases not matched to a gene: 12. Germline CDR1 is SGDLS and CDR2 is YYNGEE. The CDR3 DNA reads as TGTGCCAGCAGCGTATCTCCCGGGAGGAGGTCTGACAATGAGCAGTTCTTC. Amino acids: CASSVSPGRRSDNEQFF. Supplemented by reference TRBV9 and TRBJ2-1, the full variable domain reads DSGVTQTPKHLITATGQRVTLRCSPRSGDLSVYWYQQSLDQGLQFLIQYYNGEERAKGNILERFSAQQFPDLHSELNLSSLELGDSALYFCASSVSPGRRSDNEQFFGPGTRLTVL.

CDR3 in amino acids: CASSPGTGGPSGANVLTF. The CDR3 DNA follows: TGTGCCAGCAGCCCCGGGACAGGGGGCCCCTCTGGGGCCAACGTCCTGACTTTC. The chain recombines TRBV7-9 with TRBJ2-6; TRBD1 agrees at 12 bases. V lost 5 bases, J lost 0 bases, and 5 bases stayed unmatched. From germline, CDR1 is SEHNR and CDR2 FQNEAQ (reference sequence). The CDR3 totals 18 residues.

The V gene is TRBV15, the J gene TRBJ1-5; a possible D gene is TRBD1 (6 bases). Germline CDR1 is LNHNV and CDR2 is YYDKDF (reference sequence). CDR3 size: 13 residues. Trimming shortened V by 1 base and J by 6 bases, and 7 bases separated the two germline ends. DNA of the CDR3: TGTGCCACCAGCAGAGGAGGGGGTCAGCCCCAGCATTTT. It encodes CATSRGGGQPQHF.

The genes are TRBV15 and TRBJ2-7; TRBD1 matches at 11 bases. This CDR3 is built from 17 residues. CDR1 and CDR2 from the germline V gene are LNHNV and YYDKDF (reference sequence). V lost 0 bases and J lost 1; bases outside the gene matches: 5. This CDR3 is CATSREGTGGGSYEQYF. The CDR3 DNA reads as TGTGCCACCAGCAGAGAGGGGACAGGGGGTGGATCCTACGAGCAGTACTTC.

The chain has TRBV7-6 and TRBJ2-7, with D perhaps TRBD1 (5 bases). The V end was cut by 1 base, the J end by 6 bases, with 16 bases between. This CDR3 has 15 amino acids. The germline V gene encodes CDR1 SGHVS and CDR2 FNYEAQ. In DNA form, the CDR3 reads TGTGCCAGCAGCTTAGGATTCCAGGGCCTTGGCGAGCAGTACTTC. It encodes CASSLGFQGLGEQYF.

The DNA of the CDR3 is TGCGCCAGCAGCTCCTTCGGGAGCTCTGGAAACACCATATATTTT. Its translation: CASSSFGSSGNTIYF. V usage is TRBV5-1 and J usage is TRBJ1-3; D not resolved. Germline V gene sequence: CDR1 SGHRS, CDR2 YFSETQ. The CDR3 contains 15 residues. V gave up 3 bases and J gave up 0 bases, with 10 bases separating them.

The CDR3 spells CASSSTLSPTEAFF. Written as DNA, the CDR3 is TGCGCCAGCAGCTCTACGTTATCCCCCACTGAAGCTTTCTTT. The chain employs TRBV5-1 and TRBJ1-1; no clear D gene. CDR1 and CDR2 from the germline V gene are SGHRS and YFSETQ. There are 14 residues in the CDR3. V shed 3 bases and J shed 4 bases, with 13 bases lying between them. The whole variable domain, remainder taken from reference TRBV5-1 and TRBJ1-1, is KAGVTQTPRYLIKTRGQQVTLSCSPISGHRSVSWYQQTPGQGLQFLFEYFSETQRNKGNFPGRFSGRQFSNSRSEMNVSTLELGDSALYLCASSSTLSPTEAFFGQGTRLTVV.

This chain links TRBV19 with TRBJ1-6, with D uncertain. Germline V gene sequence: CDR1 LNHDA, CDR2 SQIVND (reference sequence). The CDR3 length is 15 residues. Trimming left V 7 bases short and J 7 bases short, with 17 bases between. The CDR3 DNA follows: TGTGCCAGTAAAATCGGTGGCAGAGGGAATTCACCCCTCCACTTT. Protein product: CASKIGGRGNSPLHF.

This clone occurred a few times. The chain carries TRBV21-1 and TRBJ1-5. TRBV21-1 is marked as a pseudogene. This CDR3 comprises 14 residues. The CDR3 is CASSKESVNQPQHF. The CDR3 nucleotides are TGTGCCAGCAGCAAAGAATCGGTGAATCAGCCCCAGCATTTT.

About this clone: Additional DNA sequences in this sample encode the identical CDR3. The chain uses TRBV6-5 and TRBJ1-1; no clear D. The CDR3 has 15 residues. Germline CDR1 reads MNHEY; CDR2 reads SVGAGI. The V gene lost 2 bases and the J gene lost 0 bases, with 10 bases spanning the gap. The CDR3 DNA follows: TGTGCCAGCAGTTACGGAGGCCGCTTGAACACTGAAGCTTTCTTT. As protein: CASSYGGRLNTEAFF.

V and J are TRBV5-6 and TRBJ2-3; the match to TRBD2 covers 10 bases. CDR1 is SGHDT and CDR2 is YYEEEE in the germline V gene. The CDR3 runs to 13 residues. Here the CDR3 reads CASGLAGEDTQYF. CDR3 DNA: TGTGCGAGCGGGCTAGCGGGAGAAGATACGCAGTATTTT.